These 32 T cell receptor beta chains came from one sample sequenced in a study of T and B cells in COVID-19 patients. TRB rearrangements were amplified by multiplex PCR with BIOMED2 TRB-A/B primers. MiXCR, applied by TCRdb to the multiplex PCR reads, yields one record per CDR3 protein. This table holds 7,500 to 8,000 distinct CDR3 sequences, approximately 24% found once. Blood genomic DNA input for TRB amplification was about 250-500 ng. Specimen: blood. The receptors originated from a human donor with active COVID-19.

In this sample, this clonotype turned up once. The V call is TRBV29-1, the J call TRBJ2-3, with 12 bases matching TRBD1. Per the germline V gene, CDR1 is SQVTM and CDR2 is ANQGSEA. After removal of 7 bases from V and 7 bases from J, the junction contained 9 bases not matched to a gene. The CDR3 runs to 14 residues. The CDR3 DNA is TGCAGCGCCTCGGGACAGGGGGCTCCTTATACGCAGTATTTT. This translates into CSASGQGAPYTQYF.

The chain employs TRBV14 and TRBJ2-7; D is perhaps TRBD1 (6 bases). CDR1 SGHDN and CDR2 FVKESK come from the germline V gene. The CDR3 length is 13 residues. With 3 bases removed from V and 10 bases from J, the gap between germline ends came to 16 bases. The chain's CDR3 is CASSHGQFLPQYF. In nucleotides, the CDR3 is TGTGCCAGCAGCCATGGACAGTTCTTGCCACAGTACTTC.

This clonotype is large (0.1 to 1%) in the sample. The V call is TRBV29-1, the J call TRBJ2-1; D might be TRBD1 (6 bases). This CDR3 contains 13 residues. CDR1 and CDR2 (germline): SQVTM, ANQGSEA. V lost 5 bases and J lost 4, with 12 bases in between. The CDR3 coding sequence is TGCAGCGTTATAGGGGGTACGTACAATGAGCAGTTCTTC. As protein: CSVIGGTYNEQFF.

The DNA of the CDR3 is TGTGCCAGCAGATTGACCGGGAGCGGAATCAAGCAGTACTTC. Residues: CASRLTGSGIKQYF. The chain recombines TRBV12-3 or TRBV12-4 with TRBJ2-7; possibly TRBD2 for D (6 bases). The CDR3 spans 14 residues. The V gene lost 6 bases and the J gene lost 8 bases, with 20 bases spanning the gap.

The chain is built from TRBV6-1 and TRBJ1-2; D perhaps matches TRBD1 (6 bases). Germline CDR1 reads MNHNS; CDR2 reads SASEGT. The CDR3 runs 14 residues. V was pared by 5 bases and J by 1 base, with 11 bases between. The CDR3 sequence is CASSPDRSNYGYTF. For the CDR3, the DNA is TGTGCCAGCAGTCCGGACAGAAGTAACTATGGCTACACCTTC.

The sample holds a few counts of this clonotype. The chain joins TRBV20-1 to TRBJ1-2; 7 bases line up with TRBD1. V dropped 6 bases and J dropped 4; count of bases not matched to a gene: 8. CDR3 length: 13 amino acids. The germline CDR1 and CDR2 sequences are DFQATT and SNEGSKA (reference sequence). The DNA for the CDR3 is TGCAGTGCAATAGACAGGGACACCTATGGCTACACCTTC. Protein sequence: CSAIDRDTYGYTF.

The chain uses TRBV6-5 and TRBJ1-2; TRBD1 matches at 8 bases. After removal of 7 bases from V and 7 bases from J, the junction contained 8 bases not matched to a gene. Germline CDR1 is MNHEY and CDR2 is SVGAGI. CDR3 length: 13 amino acids. The CDR3 sequence is CASTYTGGSGYTF. CDR3 bases: TGTGCCAGCACCTATACAGGGGGGTCTGGCTACACCTTC.

The CDR3: CASSPPGTPTGELFF. Here the CDR3 DNA reads TGTGCCAGCAGCCCACCCGGGACCCCCACCGGGGAGCTGTTTTTT. This chain connects TRBV5-6 to TRBJ2-2; the D call may be TRBD1 or TRBD2 (5 bases each). The CDR3 runs to 15 residues. Per germline, CDR1 SGHDT and CDR2 YYEEEE. Trimming shortened V by 4 bases and J by 4 bases, and 14 bases separated the two germline ends.

The chain combines TRBV4-3 with TRBJ2-6; D gene uncertain. This CDR3 contains 14 residues. V lost 2 bases to trimming and J lost 5 bases, with 7 bases between them. Germline CDR1 is LGHNA and CDR2 is YSLEER. The CDR3 nucleotides are TGCGCCAGCAGCCAAACTATGAGGGCCAACGTCCTGACTTTC. Amino acids: CASSQTMRANVLTF.

This clonotype is medium-sized in the sample. This chain uses TRBV6-2 or TRBV6-3 with TRBJ2-2; 8 bases match TRBD2. The J segment lost 4 bases and the V segment lost 8 bases, leaving 9 bases of the junction unmatched. Germline-derived CDR1 and CDR2 are MNHEY and SVGEGT. The CDR3 length is 15 residues. CDR3 protein: CASSSASGSTGELFF. The CDR3 nucleotides read TGTGCCAGCTCCTCCGCCAGCGGGAGCACCGGGGAGCTGTTTTTT.

This clonotype rates as medium-sized. The genes are TRBV5-5 and TRBJ2-7; D gene ambiguous. The length of the CDR3 is 11 residues. V lost 4 bases and J 5 bases, leaving 7 bases between the germline ends. Germline values: CDR1 SGHKS, CDR2 YYEKEE (reference sequence). The CDR3 coding sequence is TGTGCCAGCAGCCTAAATAACGAGCAGTACTTC. Its translation: CASSLNNEQYF.

This clonotype is classed as medium-sized. The V gene is TRBV6-5, the J gene TRBJ2-1; 7 bases are a match to TRBD2. Germline V lookup: CDR1 MNHEY, CDR2 SVGAGI. Germline trimming cut 8 bases from V and 8 bases from J; bases unmatched to any gene: 6. This CDR3 has 12 residues. The CDR3 nucleotides are TGTGCCAGCGGGGGGGGGGGAGATGAGCAGTTCTTC. Translation gives CASGGGGDEQFF.

This clonotype rates as medium-sized. V gene TRBV29-1 combines with J gene TRBJ1-1, with D possibly TRBD1 on 6 matching bases. CDR3 size: 14 residues. CDR1 and CDR2 (germline): SQVTM, ANQGSEA. Trimming stripped 7 bases from V and 2 bases from J, with 17 bases between. This CDR3 is CSAGGIQGNTEAFF. The CDR3 coding sequence is TGCAGCGCCGGCGGGATACAGGGAAACACTGAAGCTTTCTTT.

This clonotype was counted a few times. V usage is TRBV6-2 or TRBV6-3 and J usage is TRBJ2-1, with D perhaps matching TRBD1 (6 bases). The CDR3 totals 14 residues. Trimming took 3 bases from V and 5 from J, leaving 11 bases between them. Germline V CDR1 and CDR2: MNHEY, SVGEGT. The CDR3 protein is CASSYRQVNNEQFF. CDR3 coding DNA: TGTGCCAGCAGTTATAGACAGGTTAACAATGAGCAGTTCTTC.

V is TRBV30 and J is TRBJ1-6; 7 bases map to TRBD1. CDR1 GTSNPN and CDR2 SVGIG come from the germline V gene (reference sequence). The J segment lost 3 bases and the V segment lost 2 bases, leaving 4 bases of the junction unmatched. This CDR3 comprises 15 residues. In nucleotides, the CDR3 is TGTGCCTGGAGTTCGGGACAGAGCTATAATTCACCCCTCCACTTT. Its translation: CAWSSGQSYNSPLHF.

The J gene is TRBJ2-7, the V gene TRBV28; the D gene could be TRBD1 or TRBD2 (5 bases each). Germline V gene data show CDR1 as MDHEN and CDR2 as SYDVKM. V was trimmed by 7 bases and J by 0 bases, leaving 13 bases between them. This CDR3 is 14 amino acids long. The CDR3 protein is CASNPPGASYEQYF. The CDR3 DNA follows: TGTGCCAGCAACCCCCCCGGGGCCTCCTACGAGCAGTACTTC.

In this sample, this clonotype is medium-sized. This rearrangement joins TRBV29-1 to TRBJ2-4; 7 positions match TRBD2. The V segment lost 3 bases and the J segment 8 bases; nucleotides outside the gene matches: 4. The germline gives CDR1 SQVTM, CDR2 ANQGSEA. CDR3 length: 12 amino acids. The CDR3 is CSVEGGLDIQYF. The DNA for the CDR3 is TGCAGCGTTGAGGGGGGGTTGGACATTCAGTACTTC.

The chain combines TRBV5-4 with TRBJ2-7; D is perhaps TRBD1 (5 bases). V was trimmed by 4 bases and J by 3 bases, leaving 17 bases between them. This CDR3 region has 15 residues. Germline lookup yields CDR1 SGHNT and CDR2 YYREEE (reference sequence). CDR3 in DNA: TGTGCCAGCAGCCCAGCAGGGAAGGGCCGCTACGAGCAGTACTTC. Encoded protein: CASSPAGKGRYEQYF.

The chain uses TRBV15 and TRBJ1-2; unclear D gene. Trimming pared 3 bases from V and 4 bases from J, leaving 6 bases between. Looked up from germline, CDR1 is LNHNV and CDR2 is YYDKDF (reference sequence). This CDR3 contains 12 residues. CDR3 in DNA: TGTGCCACCAGCAGCGCCACCTATGGCTACACCTTC. Encoded protein: CATSSATYGYTF. The entire variable domain, with the rest obtained from reference TRBV15 and TRBJ1-2, is as follows: DAMVIQNPRYQVTQFGKPVTLSCSQTLNHNVMYWYQQKSSQAPKLLFHYYDKDFNNEADTPDNFQSRRPNTSFCFLDIRSPGLGDTAMYLCATSSATYGYTFGSGTRLTVV.

This clonotype was detected only once. A clone one base away is much larger, so this may be a read error. This sequence joins TRBV27 and TRBJ2-7; tentatively, D is TRBD1 (6 bases). From germline, CDR1 is MNHEY and CDR2 SMNVEV (reference sequence). V lost 5 bases and J lost 4, with 18 bases in between. This CDR3 contains 15 residues. CDR3 residues: CASSPTGTWGYEQYF. As DNA, the CDR3 is TGTGCCAGCAGTCCCACCGGGACATGGGGATACGAGCAGTACTTC.

The V gene is TRBV6-1, the J gene TRBJ2-7; 11 bases fit TRBD1. Trimming cost V 5 bases and J 3 bases; bases outside gene matches: 9. Germline values: CDR1 MNHNS, CDR2 SASEGT. CDR3 length: 16 residues. The CDR3 reads CASSIQDRGRVYEQYF. The CDR3, as DNA: TGTGCCAGCAGTATCCAGGACAGGGGGCGTGTCTACGAGCAGTACTTC.

This clonotype appeared once. It may be a read error: a sequence one base away is much more abundant. The chain is built from TRBV6-1 and TRBJ2-1; D remains ambiguous. The CDR3 extends over 14 amino acids. The germline V and J ends were trimmed by 6 bases and 10 bases, with 19 bases remaining between them. From germline, CDR1 is MNHNS and CDR2 SASEGT. The CDR3 nucleotides read TGTGCCAGCAGCAGAAGGACGGATGCCTACGAGCAGTTCTTC. Translation: CASSRRTDAYEQFF.

A remark on this clonotype: A much more abundant neighbour one base away suggests this may be a read error. This rearrangement joins TRBV19 to TRBJ1-2; unclear D gene. This CDR3 contains 14 residues. V lost 5 bases and J lost 7, with 17 bases in between. The V gene's germline CDR1 is LNHDA and CDR2 SQIVND (reference sequence). CDR3 sequence reads: CASSHNSSVGGYTF. CDR3 coding DNA: TGTGCCAGTAGTCACAACAGTTCGGTGGGTGGCTACACCTTC. Supplemented by reference TRBV19 and TRBJ1-2, the full variable domain reads DGGITQSPKYLFRKEGQNVTLSCEQNLNHDAMYWYRQDPGQGLRLIYYSQIVNDFQKGDIAEGYSVSREKKESFPLTVTSAQKNPTAFYLCASSHNSSVGGYTFGSGTRLTVV.

In this sample, this clonotype turned up a few times. The V call is TRBV4-2, the J call TRBJ2-2; 10 bases map to TRBD2. The CDR3 length is 18 residues. V was clipped by 0 bases and J by 3 bases; unmatched bases: 7. CDR1 and CDR2 from the germline V gene are LGHNA and YNFKEQ. The chain's CDR3 is CASSQEPSGSMDTGELFF. For the CDR3, the DNA is TGTGCCAGCAGCCAAGAACCTAGCGGGAGTATGGACACCGGGGAGCTGTTTTTT.

With respect to this clonotype: Just one base apart from a much larger clone, this may be a read error. The V gene is TRBV6-2 or TRBV6-3, the J gene TRBJ2-1, with TRBD1 identical over 9 bases. Germline CDR1 reads MNHEY; CDR2 reads SVGEGT. This CDR3 spans 14 amino acids. V shed 2 bases, J shed 6 bases, and the junction held 2 bases outside the gene matches. This chain's CDR3 is CASSYGTGRNEQFF. Here the CDR3 DNA reads TGTGCCAGCAGTTACGGGACAGGGCGCAATGAGCAGTTCTTC.

This chain links TRBV20-1 with TRBJ2-2; TRBD2 matches at 8 bases. This CDR3 contains 14 residues. The V gene's germline CDR1 is DFQATT and CDR2 SNEGSKA (reference sequence). V was clipped by 3 bases and J by 6 bases; unmatched bases: 6. The CDR3 region has the DNA TGCAGTGCTAGGAGCGGGAGTAGCCCCGGGGAGCTGTTTTTT. Translation: CSARSGSSPGELFF.

V and J are TRBV7-6 and TRBJ1-1; D is unresolved. The germline gives CDR1 SGHVS, CDR2 FNYEAQ. This CDR3 is 13 amino acids long. The V and J ends lost 1 base and 1 base respectively, with 4 bases between them. Here the CDR3 reads CASSLGWNTEAFF. Here the CDR3 DNA reads TGTGCCAGCAGCTTAGGTTGGAACACTGAAGCTTTCTTT. The variable domain in full, with the rest retrieved from reference TRBV7-6 and TRBJ1-1, is GAGVSQSPRYKVTKRGQDVALRCDPISGHVSLYWYRQALGQGPEFLTYFNYEAQQDKSGLPNDRFSAERPEGSISTLTIQRTEQRDSAMYRCASSLGWNTEAFFGQGTRLTVV.

This rearrangement joins TRBV20-1 to TRBJ2-7; 7 nucleotides agree with TRBD2. V dropped 4 bases and J dropped 6; count of bases not matched to a gene: 12. Germline V gene sequence: CDR1 DFQATT, CDR2 SNEGSKA (reference sequence). The CDR3 totals 14 residues. CDR3 bases: TGCAGTGCTACCCCAGGGAGGGTCCTATCCGAGCAGTACTTC. Amino acids: CSATPGRVLSEQYF.

Written as DNA, the CDR3 is TGTGCCAGCAGCTCACCACTAGCGGGGTCCGGGGCAGATACGCAGTATTTT. It is translated as CASSSPLAGSGADTQYF. This chain uses TRBV6-2 or TRBV6-3 with TRBJ2-3, with 10 positions matching TRBD2. This CDR3 region has 17 residues. The V and J ends lost 6 bases and 4 bases, in that order; junction bases with no gene match: 13. CDR1 and CDR2 (germline): MNHEY, SVGEGT.

The genes are TRBV4-3 and TRBJ1-2; 7 bases map to TRBD1. The CDR3 runs to 17 residues. Unmatched junction bases numbered 8, after V lost 0 bases and J lost 1 base. In germline, CDR1 is LGHNA, CDR2 YSLEER. This chain's CDR3 is CASSQDRVGQNNYGYTF. The CDR3 DNA sequence: TGCGCCAGCAGCCAAGATAGGGTGGGACAGAATAACTATGGCTACACCTTC.

The chain uses TRBV19 and TRBJ2-1; D tentatively fits TRBD1 or TRBD2 (9 bases each). Trimming cost V 6 bases and J 7 bases, with 31 bases left between them. This CDR3 contains 19 residues. Germline assignment: CDR1 LNHDA and CDR2 SQIVND (reference sequence). The CDR3 DNA is TGTGCCAGTAGGAAACCGGGACAGGGTTGGCTAGCGGGAAGGAATGAGCAGTTCTTC. It is translated as CASRKPGQGWLAGRNEQFF.

This clonotype was picked up a small number of times. V and J are TRBV19 and TRBJ1-2; D call uncertain. Per germline, CDR1 LNHDA and CDR2 SQIVND (reference sequence). The length of the CDR3 is 18 residues. V was trimmed by 0 bases and J by 3 bases, leaving 20 bases between them. The CDR3 bases are TGTGCCAGTAGTATAGAAACCTCATCCGGGCCTTCGGACTATGGCTACACCTTC. Its translation: CASSIETSSGPSDYGYTF.